The 15 T cell receptor beta chains listed next were all sequenced from one sample in a study of long-term antiretroviral therapy in people with HIV. Survey-level immunoSEQ v3.0 assays were run. Sequencing was performed with immunoSEQ multiplex PCR; in TCRdb, only in-frame clones are kept and a portion is missing. This table has tens of thousands of clones, roughly 80% appearing once. Sequenced material: unsorted PBMCs, taken 0.5 years before starting antiretroviral therapy. These receptor sequences come from a man in his forties or fifties with HIV.

The gene calls are TRBV4-1 and TRBJ2-7; D gene unclear. In germline, CDR1 is MGHRA, CDR2 YSYEKL. V dropped 0 bases and J dropped 0 bases, with 6 bases sitting between them. CDR3 length: 14 residues. The CDR3 sequence is CASSQETTSYEQYF. As DNA, the CDR3 is TGCGCCAGCAGCCAAGAAACAACCTCCTACGAGCAGTACTTC.

This clone was seen more than once but under ten times. The genes are TRBV5-5 and TRBJ2-2; maybe TRBD1 (6 bases). The germline V gene has CDR1 SGHKS and CDR2 YYEKEE (reference sequence). V was trimmed by 6 bases and J by 3 bases, leaving 12 bases between them. This CDR3 is 14 amino acids long. The CDR3, as DNA: TGTGCCAGCATCTCACAGGGATACACCGGGGAGCTGTTTTTT. Encoded protein: CASISQGYTGELFF.

This clone came up once. This chain uses TRBV10-3 with TRBJ2-3; a possible D gene is TRBD1 (5 bases). The V and J ends lost 6 bases and 1 base respectively, with 8 bases between them. The CDR3 is 13 amino acids. Germline V CDR1 and CDR2: ENHRY, SYGVKD. CDR3 DNA: TGTGCCATCAGCCAACAGGGCACAGATACGCAGTATTTT. Protein: CAISQQGTDTQYF.

The chain couples TRBV11-1 to TRBJ1-4; D is uncertain. V was shortened by 6 bases and J by 7 bases, with 15 bases between the two germline ends. Germline values: CDR1 SGHAT, CDR2 FQDESV (reference sequence). The CDR3 is made up of 14 amino acids. This CDR3 reads CASSLDGRGEKLFF. For the CDR3, the DNA is TGTGCCAGCAGTTTGGACGGCCGCGGTGAAAAACTGTTTTTT.

The genes are TRBV13 and TRBJ1-1; no definite D call. The CDR3 is 15 residues long. CDR1 and CDR2 from the germline V gene are PRHDT and FYEKMQ (reference sequence). Trimming took off 0 bases at V and 0 bases at J, with 8 bases between the two ends. CDR3 region: CASSLGGDMNTEAFF. Written as DNA, the CDR3 is TGTGCCAGCAGCTTAGGAGGTGACATGAACACTGAAGCTTTCTTT.

V gene TRBV6-1 combines with J gene TRBJ1-5; D gene unclear. The V gene lost 1 base and the J gene lost 6 bases, with 13 bases spanning the gap. The germline gives CDR1 MNHNS, CDR2 SASEGT. The CDR3 loop spans 15 amino acids. CDR3 region: CASSEVGISGQPQHF. The DNA of the CDR3 is TGTGCCAGCAGTGAAGTAGGGATATCGGGTCAGCCCCAGCATTTT.

The CDR3 nucleotides read TGTGCCAGCAGCTTAGTGCTTGTTCGAGATACGCAGTATTTT. Amino acids: CASSLVLVRDTQYF. This chain connects TRBV11-2 to TRBJ2-3; D is unresolved. The V gene lost 1 base and the J gene lost 5 bases, with 10 bases spanning the gap. The germline gives CDR1 SGHAT, CDR2 FQNNGV. CDR3 length equals 14 residues.

J is TRBJ1-2 and V is TRBV28; D possibly corresponds to TRBD1 (5 bases). Germline CDR1 MDHEN, CDR2 SYDVKM. V lost 8 bases to trimming and J lost 8 bases, with 24 bases between them. CDR3 length: 15 amino acids. The CDR3 reads CASDNQGDSRGGYTF. CDR3 in DNA: TGTGCCAGCGACAATCAGGGTGACAGTCGAGGAGGCTACACCTTC.

This chain connects TRBV9 to TRBJ1-4, with D maybe TRBD1 (5 bases). CDR3 length: 14 amino acids. CDR1 SGDLS and CDR2 YYNGEE come from the germline V gene. The V end was cut by 3 bases, the J end by 6 bases, with 12 bases between. The CDR3 reads CASSGRGGDEKLFF. CDR3 in DNA: TGTGCCAGCAGCGGGAGGGGAGGGGATGAAAAACTGTTTTTT.

V usage is TRBV29-1 and J usage is TRBJ1-2; tentative D call: TRBD1 (5 bases). This CDR3 comprises 15 residues. Germline V lookup: CDR1 SQVTM, CDR2 ANQGSEA. V gave up 0 bases and J gave up 2 bases, with 13 bases separating them. The CDR3: CSVEDGQGNNYGYTF. CDR3 in DNA: TGCAGCGTTGAAGATGGACAAGGGAACAACTATGGCTACACCTTC. Full variable domain (outside the CDR3, taken from reference TRBV29-1 and TRBJ1-2): SAVISQKPSRDICQRGTSLTIQCQVDSQVTMMFWYRQQPGQSLTLIATANQGSEATYESGFVIDKFPISRPNLTFSTLTVSNMSPEDSSIYLCSVEDGQGNNYGYTFGSGTRLTVV.

This chain connects TRBV7-6 to TRBJ1-3; D uncertain. The CDR3 consists of 15 residues. CDR1 is SGHVS, CDR2 FNYEAQ, per germline. Trimming stripped 5 bases from V and 2 bases from J, with 13 bases between. Written as DNA, the CDR3 is TGTGCCAGCAGCCCCCTGGGGTCGCCTGGAAACACCATATATTTT. Its protein product is CASSPLGSPGNTIYF.

This clone was observed a few times. This chain links TRBV29-1 with TRBJ1-1, with D perhaps TRBD1 (5 bases). V gave up 3 bases and J gave up 5 bases, with 13 bases separating them. Germline assignment: CDR1 SQVTM and CDR2 ANQGSEA. This CDR3 has 13 amino acids. This chain's CDR3 is CSVEGREGTEAFF. In DNA form, the CDR3 reads TGCAGCGTTGAGGGCAGGGAGGGAACTGAAGCTTTCTTT.

V is TRBV7-6 and J is TRBJ1-6, with TRBD1 as a possible D gene (6 bases). The V end was cut by 5 bases, the J end by 9 bases, with 20 bases between. The CDR3 contains 16 residues. Germline-derived CDR1 and CDR2 are SGHVS and FNYEAQ. The CDR3 DNA follows: TGTGCCAGCAGCACGGGGGGCGGCGGCCCCGGTTCACCCCTCCACTTT. Protein: CASSTGGGGPGSPLHF.

The chain joins TRBV4-3 to TRBJ2-1; D unclear. The CDR3 is 14 residues long. Trimming shortened V by 0 bases and J by 8 bases, and 11 bases separated the two germline ends. Germline V gives CDR1 LGHNA, CDR2 YSLEER. CDR3 residues: CASSQDTKRDEQFF. As DNA, the CDR3 is TGCGCCAGCAGCCAAGATACTAAAAGGGATGAGCAGTTCTTC.

This rearrangement joins TRBV28 to TRBJ1-1, with D unresolved. The germline V and J ends were trimmed by 2 bases and 8 bases, with 9 bases remaining between them. Germline loops: CDR1 MDHEN, CDR2 SYDVKM. The CDR3 spans 12 residues. The DNA of the CDR3 is TGTGCCAGCAGTTTAAATTCCCAAGAAGCTTTCTTT. Translating gives CASSLNSQEAFF.